This T cell receptor (beta chain) came from a study of T cells in Graves' hyperthyroidism and ophthalmopathy. There were TCR beta CDR3 regions amplified from RNA transcripts. When the TCR CDR3 underwent first-round RT-PCR, the HTBI primer set was used. A single record per CDR3 protein comes from TCRdb applying MiXCR to the multiplex PCR reads. The profile covers about 410,000 distinct CDR3 sequences, with over 12% appearing a single time and under 15% taken by the ten largest. In the ophthalmopathy cohort, Clinical Activity Score was at least 3, NOSPECS grade at least 4, and duration under 3 months. Diagnostic assessment was based on clinical symptoms, serum thyroxine and TRAb, thyroid ultrasound and orbital computed tomography. Study findings and constraints: Ophthalmopathy and stable hyperthyroidism were separated by a 13 V-J model.

Concerning this clonotype: Its specificity is unknown.

The CDR3 is 15 amino acids. CDR1 and CDR2 (germline): SGHRS, YFSETQ. V trimming: 0 bases; J trimming: 2 bases; junction bases outside the gene matches: 4. The chain links TRBV5-1 to TRBJ2-7; 8 bases line up with TRBD2. This TCR was sampled from a man younger than 35 with Graves' ophthalmopathy. Specimen: blood. CDR3 DNA: TGCGCCAGCAGCTTGGGATACGGGGGGGCCTACGAGCAGTACTTC. Translation: CASSLGYGGAYEQYF.